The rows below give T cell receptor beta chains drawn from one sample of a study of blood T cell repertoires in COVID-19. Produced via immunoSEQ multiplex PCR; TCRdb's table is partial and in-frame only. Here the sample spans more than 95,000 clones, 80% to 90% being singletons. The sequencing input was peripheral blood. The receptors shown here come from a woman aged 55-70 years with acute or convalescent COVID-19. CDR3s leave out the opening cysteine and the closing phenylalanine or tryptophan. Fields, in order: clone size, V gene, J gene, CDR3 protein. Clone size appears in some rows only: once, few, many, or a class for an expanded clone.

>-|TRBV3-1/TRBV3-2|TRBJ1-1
ASTLKQGWTEAF
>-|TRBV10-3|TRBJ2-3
AIRDYTDTQY
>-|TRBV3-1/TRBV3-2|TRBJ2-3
ASSQVEDTQY
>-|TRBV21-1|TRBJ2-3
ASGPLTGGKTDTQY
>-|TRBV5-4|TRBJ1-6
ASSKTGAVTGGSPLH
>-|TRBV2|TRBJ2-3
ASSEQGATDTQY
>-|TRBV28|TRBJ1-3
ASTGQARNTIY
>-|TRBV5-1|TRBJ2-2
ASSLAAGGANTGELF
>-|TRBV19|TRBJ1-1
ASSIGTGRGKTEAF
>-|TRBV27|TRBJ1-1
ASPVFVNTEAF
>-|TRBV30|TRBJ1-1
AWTRGGNTEAF
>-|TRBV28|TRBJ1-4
ASSFQTGGNEKLF
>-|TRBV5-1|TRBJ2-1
ASSLGQGGNEQF
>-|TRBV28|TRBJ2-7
ASSLGSAYEQY
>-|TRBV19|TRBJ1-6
ASSTGYRQTPLH
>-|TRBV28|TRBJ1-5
ASMRDSNQPQH
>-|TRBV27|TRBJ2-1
ASRAVGVNNEQF
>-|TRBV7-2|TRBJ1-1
ASRPQIEAF
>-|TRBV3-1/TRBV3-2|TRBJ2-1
ASSQEGVLAGDREQF
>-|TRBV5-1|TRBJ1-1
ASSLPTGLNTEAF
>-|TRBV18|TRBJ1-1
ASSPLGVLNTEAF
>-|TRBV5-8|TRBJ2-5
ASTPMGAGGLLRGETQY
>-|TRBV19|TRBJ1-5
ASTASAPGHAANQPQH
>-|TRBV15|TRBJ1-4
ATSAAVGSEKLF
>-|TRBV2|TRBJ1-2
ASSEMGGLNYGYT
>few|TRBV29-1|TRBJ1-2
SAAGGGIYGYT